Below are 2 T cell receptor beta chains sequenced from a single sample in a study of early T cells in non-severe SARS-CoV-2 infection. TCRdb re-analysed the 5' RACE reads in MiXCR, keeping a single row per CDR3 protein. The sample records tens of thousands of distinct CDR3 sequences, roughly 5.7% being singletons. Sequenced sample: whole blood. These receptors all come from an adult who was a healthcare worker with PCR-confirmed SARS-CoV-2 infection or an uninfected control (not recorded which).

This clonotype was seen many times. The chain employs TRBV5-1 and TRBJ2-1, with D perhaps matching TRBD1 (5 bases). The CDR3 totals 15 residues. V lost 4 bases and J 0 bases, leaving 11 bases between the germline ends. Germline CDR1 reads SGHRS; CDR2 reads YFSETQ. CDR3 in DNA: TGCGCCAGCAGCGTGACAGTAACCTCCTACAATGAGCAGTTCTTC. Encoded protein: CASSVTVTSYNEQFF.

Details on this clonotype: A much more abundant neighbour one base away suggests this may be a read error. J is TRBJ1-1 and V is TRBV6-5; no reliable D call. Germline values: CDR1 MNHEY, CDR2 SVGAGI. The CDR3 contains 14 residues. CDR3 region: CANSRFDTNTEAFF. CDR3 sequence (DNA): TGTGCCAACAGTCGATTTGACACGAACACTGAAGCTTTCTTT.